Listed below are T cell receptor beta chains from one sample, sequenced in a study of blood T cell repertoires in COVID-19. Assay used: immunoSEQ multiplex PCR; TCRdb lists only in-frame clones, some missing. This sample has about 400,000 clones, with approximately 89% found just once. Specimen: PBMCs or T cells enriched from blood (not recorded which). All receptors derive from a woman in her twenties or thirties who had recovered from COVID-19. Both conserved end residues are part of each CDR3. Expanded clones are given a class, and other clones once, few, many or no size at all.

abundance	v_gene	len	j_gene	CDR3aa
NA	TRBV5-1	14	TRBJ2-5	CASSLRQGGETQYF
once	TRBV14	13	TRBJ2-3	CASSQVEADTQYF
NA	TRBV11-1	13	TRBJ1-2	CASSPPTGYGYTF
NA	TRBV19	15	TRBJ2-1	CASSIAVSSYNEQFF
NA	TRBV5-6	18	TRBJ2-1	CASSLEVLGTHSYNEQFF
NA	TRBV3-1/TRBV3-2	15	TRBJ1-2	CASSPTRQASYGYTF
NA	TRBV7-2	13	TRBJ1-1	CASSLGRGVEAFF
NA	TRBV6-2/TRBV6-3	15	TRBJ2-5	CASSPPRQGSETQYF
NA	TRBV7-3	16	TRBJ1-2	CASSLTRWDTNYGYTF
NA	TRBV11-2	16	TRBJ1-2	CASSLDRDRAFYGYTF
NA	TRBV6-2/TRBV6-3	13	TRBJ1-2	CASSLRQNYGYTF
NA	TRBV5-5	15	TRBJ2-7	CASSSVIWGTYEQYF
NA	TRBV30	12	TRBJ2-5	CALTSGQETQYF
few	TRBV12-5	16	TRBJ1-5	CASGLGQGGANQPQHF
once	TRBV9	12	TRBJ2-4	CASSARENIQYF
few	TRBV30	13	TRBJ1-2	CAWGRDRPYGYTF
few	TRBV9	15	TRBJ1-2	CASMGQGADHGGYTF